The rows below give T cell receptor beta chains drawn from one sample of a study of beta chain features in type 1 diabetes. Only in-frame clones appear in the TCRdb table, and some are missing; sequencing was by immunoSEQ multiplex PCR. The data contain approximately 300,000 clones, 11% of them singletons. The sample comprised naive CD4+ T cells from blood. Every receptor here comes from a woman in her 30s in good health. Each CDR3 is given with its conserved first and last residue. Where a row states a size, it is once, few, many or the class of an expanded clone; other rows omit it.

cdr3_aa,v_call,clone_size,j_call
CASSIGPQSYEQYF,TRBV19,-,TRBJ2-7
CAWSETGGATGELFF,TRBV30,few,TRBJ2-2
CASSQGTGLWATEAFF,TRBV4-3,few,TRBJ1-1
CAISEPSGIAGGNEQFF,TRBV10-3,-,TRBJ2-1
CASSFSPPGEQYF,TRBV7-9,-,TRBJ2-7
CASSLGLAREETQYF,TRBV13,-,TRBJ2-5
CASSYSGASSYEQYF,TRBV6-5,-,TRBJ2-7
CASSVAGLAGYNEQFF,TRBV9,few,TRBJ2-1
CASSPRAGGPYEQYF,TRBV27,-,TRBJ2-7
CASSLGTDVSSGANVLTF,TRBV7-9,-,TRBJ2-6
CASSFGTASNQPQHF,TRBV7-9,few,TRBJ1-5
CASSPGDRGIAGELFF,TRBV7-3,-,TRBJ2-2
CASSLDRQRPQHF,TRBV11-2,-,TRBJ1-5
CASRATGTGGLQYF,TRBV19,few,TRBJ2-3
CASSPNYEQYF,TRBV7-2,-,TRBJ2-7
CASSRQGGGTDTQYF,TRBV7-8,few,TRBJ2-3
CASSLPGQHNGYTF,TRBV18,few,TRBJ1-2
CASSLRGPDQETQYF,TRBV5-1,few,TRBJ2-5